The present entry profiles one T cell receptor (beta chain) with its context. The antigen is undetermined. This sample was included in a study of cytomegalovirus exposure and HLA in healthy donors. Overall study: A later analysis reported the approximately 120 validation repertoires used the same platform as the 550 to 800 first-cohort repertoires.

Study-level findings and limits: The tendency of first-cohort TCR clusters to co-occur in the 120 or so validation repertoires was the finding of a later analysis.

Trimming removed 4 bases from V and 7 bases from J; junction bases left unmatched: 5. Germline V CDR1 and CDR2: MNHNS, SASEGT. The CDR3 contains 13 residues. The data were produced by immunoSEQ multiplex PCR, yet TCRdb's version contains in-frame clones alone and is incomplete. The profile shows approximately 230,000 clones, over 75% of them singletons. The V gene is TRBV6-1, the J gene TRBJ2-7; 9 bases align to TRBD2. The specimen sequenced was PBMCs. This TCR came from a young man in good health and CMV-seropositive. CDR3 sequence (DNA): TGTGCCAGCAGTGTTCGACTAGCGGCTGAGCAGTACTTC. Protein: CASSVRLAAEQYF.